Each of the 15 T cell receptor beta chains below was sequenced from the same sample in a study of shared clonotypes between healthy human individuals. Measured with immunoSEQ multiplex PCR; TCRdb has only the in-frame clones, and not every one. The sample consists of about 1 million clones, about 74% of them appearing once. The sample consisted of memory CD4+ T cells sorted from blood. This sample's subset: CD45RA-negative fraction. The receptors derive from a young man in good health.

This chain joins TRBV10-3 and TRBJ2-2; 12 positions agree with TRBD2. With 4 bases clipped from V and 3 bases from J, the junction kept 3 bases outside the gene matches. The CDR3 consists of 16 residues. Germline CDR1 and CDR2: ENHRY and SYGVKD. The CDR3 DNA reads as TGTGCCATCAGTGCGTCTAGCGGGAGGGACACCGGGGAGCTGTTTTTT. It translates to CAISASSGRDTGELFF.

This clone was counted between two and nine times. The CDR3 sequence is CASSAQQGYGYTF. The CDR3 bases are TGTGCCAGCAGCGCACAACAGGGGTATGGCTACACCTTC. The chain combines TRBV11-2 with TRBJ1-2; 7 bases align to TRBD1. Per the germline V gene, CDR1 is SGHAT and CDR2 is FQNNGV. V gave up 5 bases and J gave up 5 bases; unmatched junction bases: 5. The CDR3 extends over 13 amino acids.

The rearrangement uses TRBV19 and TRBJ2-1; D call uncertain. The CDR3 is 12 amino acids. The V and J ends lost 10 bases and 6 bases respectively, with 13 bases between them. The germline gives CDR1 LNHDA, CDR2 SQIVND (reference sequence). The CDR3 nucleotides read TGTGCCACTCGTTGGGCTTCCAATGAGCAGTTCTTC. Protein sequence: CATRWASNEQFF.

The CDR3 loop is CASSGQGSEKLFF. In DNA, the CDR3 is TGTGCCAGCTCGGGACAGGGAAGTGAAAAACTGTTTTTT. The gene calls are TRBV18 and TRBJ1-4, with 9 bases lining up with TRBD1. The V gene end was trimmed by 6 bases and the J gene end by 7 bases; junction bases not matched to a gene: 3. CDR3 length: 13 residues. The germline V gene has CDR1 KGHSH and CDR2 LQKENI.

V gene TRBV11-2 combines with J gene TRBJ2-3; the D gene could be TRBD1 or TRBD2 (6 bases each). The CDR3 extends over 15 amino acids. Germline CDR1 and CDR2: SGHAT and FQNNGV. V lost 10 bases, J lost 0 bases, and 17 bases lay in between. CDR3 residues: CATGEGGRSTDTQYF. The CDR3 coding sequence is TGTGCCACGGGCGAGGGGGGCCGAAGCACAGATACGCAGTATTTT.

The chain has TRBV5-6 and TRBJ2-7; 9 bases are shared with TRBD1. Germline V gives CDR1 SGHDT, CDR2 YYEEEE. The V gene end was trimmed by 5 bases and the J gene end by 3 bases; junction bases not matched to a gene: 6. The CDR3 sequence is 14 residues long. The CDR3 here is CASRKTGGDYEQYF. In DNA form, the CDR3 reads TGTGCCAGCAGAAAGACAGGGGGGGACTACGAGCAGTACTTC.

This rearrangement joins TRBV7-8 to TRBJ2-2; D is perhaps TRBD1 (5 bases). V was clipped by 4 bases and J by 6 bases, with 12 bases between them. This CDR3 comprises 14 residues. CDR1 is SGHVS, CDR2 FQNEAQ, per germline. CDR3 in amino acids: CASSSPDSPGELFF. CDR3 coding DNA: TGTGCCAGCAGCTCACCCGACAGCCCCGGGGAGCTGTTTTTT.

V is TRBV5-1 and J is TRBJ2-3; the match to TRBD2 covers 15 bases. Unmatched junction bases numbered 7, after V lost 4 bases and J lost 1 base. This CDR3 region has 18 residues. CDR1 SGHRS and CDR2 YFSETQ come from the germline V gene. CDR3 in amino acids: CASSPGLAGGVGTDTQYF. The CDR3 nucleotides read TGCGCCAGCAGCCCCGGACTAGCGGGGGGGGTAGGCACAGATACGCAGTATTTT. Full variable domain (outside the CDR3, taken from reference TRBV5-1 and TRBJ2-3): KAGVTQTPRYLIKTRGQQVTLSCSPISGHRSVSWYQQTPGQGLQFLFEYFSETQRNKGNFPGRFSGRQFSNSRSEMNVSTLELGDSALYLCASSPGLAGGVGTDTQYFGPGTRLTVL.

This clone was seen only a few times. This chain joins TRBV30 and TRBJ1-5; maybe TRBD1 (5 bases). Trimming removed 5 bases from V and 4 bases from J, with 18 bases in between. CDR3 length: 15 amino acids. Germline V gives CDR1 GTSNPN, CDR2 SVGIG (reference sequence). The CDR3 protein is CAWGFGGRSNQPQHF. The CDR3 nucleotides are TGTGCCTGGGGGTTTGGGGGACGGTCGAATCAGCCCCAGCATTTT. The full variable domain, with the rest looked up from reference TRBV30 and TRBJ1-5, is SQTIHQWPATLVQPVGSPLSLECTVEGTSNPNLYWYRQAAGRGLQLLFYSVGIGQISSEVPQNLSASRPQDRQFILSSKKLLLSDSGFYLCAWGFGGRSNQPQHFGDGTRLSIL.

This clone was picked up one time. A read error may produce the germline difference seen at one junction end. The chain links TRBV30 to TRBJ1-1; a weak D match, TRBD1 (5 bases). Germline V gene data show CDR1 as GTSNPN and CDR2 as SVGIG (reference sequence). CDR3 length: 13 residues. The CDR3 sequence is CARSTRGVTEAFF. The CDR3 DNA is TGTGCCCGGAGTACCCGGGGGGTCACTGAAGCTTTCTTT.

The chain is built from TRBV10-3 and TRBJ1-3; a possible D gene is TRBD1 (6 bases). V lost 3 bases, J lost 0 bases, and 12 bases lay in between. The CDR3 sequence is 16 residues long. Per the germline V gene, CDR1 is ENHRY and CDR2 is SYGVKD. The CDR3 bases are TGTGCCATCAGTGATACGGGGGGCGTCTCTGGAAACACCATATATTTT. It yields the protein CAISDTGGVSGNTIYF.

V is TRBV7-2 and J is TRBJ2-7; the D gene is possibly TRBD2 (6 bases). Germline V gives CDR1 SGHTA, CDR2 FQGNSA. The CDR3 has 13 amino acids. Trimming removed 5 bases from V and 7 bases from J, with 15 bases in between. CDR3 loop: CASSPPGVWEQYF. Written as DNA, the CDR3 is TGTGCCAGCAGCCCACCGGGGGTTTGGGAGCAGTACTTC.

This clone has a handful of counts. The rearrangement joins TRBV6-6 to TRBJ2-3; 9 positions agree with TRBD1. The germline V gene has CDR1 MNHNY and CDR2 SVGAGI (reference sequence). CDR3 length: 16 residues. The junction had 4 bases not matched to a gene; V was cut back by 2 bases and J by 1 base. The CDR3 DNA follows: TGTGCCAGCAGTTACCCGGGACAGGGCGGCACAGATACGCAGTATTTT. It is translated as CASSYPGQGGTDTQYF.

The chain couples TRBV6-6 to TRBJ1-6; D gene uncertain. Per germline, CDR1 MNHNY and CDR2 SVGAGI (reference sequence). Trimming removed 6 bases from V and 10 bases from J, with 10 bases in between. This CDR3 comprises 12 residues. The CDR3 sequence is CASRADGSPLHF. The CDR3 DNA is TGTGCCAGCAGGGCAGACGGCTCACCCCTCCACTTT.

This clone was counted a single time. This chain's CDR3 is CATSHGTQVVTDTQYF. CDR3 in DNA: TGTGCCACGAGCCACGGGACCCAGGTGGTTACAGATACGCAGTATTTT. This chain uses TRBV25-1 with TRBJ2-3; D might be TRBD1 or TRBD2, each matching 5 bases. With 10 bases removed from V and 3 bases from J, the gap between germline ends came to 23 bases. In germline, CDR1 is MGHDK, CDR2 SYGVNS. The CDR3 is 16 amino acids.